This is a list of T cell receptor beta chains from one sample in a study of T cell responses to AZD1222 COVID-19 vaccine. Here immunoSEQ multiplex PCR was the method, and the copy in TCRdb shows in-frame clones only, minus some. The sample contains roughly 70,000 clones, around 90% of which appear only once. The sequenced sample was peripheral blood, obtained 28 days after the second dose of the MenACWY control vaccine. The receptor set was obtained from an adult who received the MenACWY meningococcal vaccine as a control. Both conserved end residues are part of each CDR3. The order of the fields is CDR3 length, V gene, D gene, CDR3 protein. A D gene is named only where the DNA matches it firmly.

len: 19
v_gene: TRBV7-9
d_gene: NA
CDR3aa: CASSLGFSPVDGGLNEQFF

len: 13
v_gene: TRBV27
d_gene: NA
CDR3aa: CASSRRDNYGYTF

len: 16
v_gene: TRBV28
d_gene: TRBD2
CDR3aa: CASSRTSGLELNEQFF

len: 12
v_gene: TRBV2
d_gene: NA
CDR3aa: CASTRLDTEAFF

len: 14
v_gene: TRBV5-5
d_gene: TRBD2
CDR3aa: CASSLNWGGETQYF

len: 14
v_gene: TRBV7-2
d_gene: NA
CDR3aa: CASSARTVYNEQFF

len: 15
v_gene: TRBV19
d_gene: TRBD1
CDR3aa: CASSTMTGIQSPLHF

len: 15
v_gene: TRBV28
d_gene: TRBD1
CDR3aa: CASSFTGAGANVLTF

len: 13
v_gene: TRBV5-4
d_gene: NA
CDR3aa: CASSLEGDYGYTF

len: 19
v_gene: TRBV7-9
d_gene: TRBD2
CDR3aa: CASRQEGLAGASYTGELFF

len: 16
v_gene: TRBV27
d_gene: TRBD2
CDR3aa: CASSYASGRTYNEQFF

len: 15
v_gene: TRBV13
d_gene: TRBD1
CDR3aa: CASSRRQGGENIQYF

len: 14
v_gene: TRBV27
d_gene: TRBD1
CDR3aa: CASSSGQGISPLHF

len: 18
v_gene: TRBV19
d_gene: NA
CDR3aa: CASTTPPGWGIGTGELFF

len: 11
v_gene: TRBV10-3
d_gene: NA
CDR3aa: CAISEGEGQYF

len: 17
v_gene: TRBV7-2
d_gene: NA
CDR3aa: CASSPSGANGPLYEQYF

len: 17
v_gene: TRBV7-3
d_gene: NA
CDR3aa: CASSLTGGRGTGYEQYF

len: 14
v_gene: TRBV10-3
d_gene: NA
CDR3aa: CATGSAAANQPQHF

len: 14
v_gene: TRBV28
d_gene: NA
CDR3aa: CASSLKGRVYGYTF

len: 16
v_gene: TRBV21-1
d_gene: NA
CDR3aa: CASSKGEGPSNYGYTF

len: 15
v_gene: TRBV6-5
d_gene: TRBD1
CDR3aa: CASSYSDRGLRGYTF

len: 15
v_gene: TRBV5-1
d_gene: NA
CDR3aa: CASSLGNGVQETQYF

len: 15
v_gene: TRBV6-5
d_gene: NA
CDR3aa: CASDWAGAINQPQHF

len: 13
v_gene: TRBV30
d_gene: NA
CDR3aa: CVWSVRDGHGYTF

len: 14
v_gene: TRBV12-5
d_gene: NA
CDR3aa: CASGLGGSNQPQHF

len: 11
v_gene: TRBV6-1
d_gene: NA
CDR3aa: CASTWGAPLHF

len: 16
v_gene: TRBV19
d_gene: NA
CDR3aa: CASSTPTGMSGNTIYF

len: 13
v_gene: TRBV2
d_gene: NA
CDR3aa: CATRLGLFYEQYF

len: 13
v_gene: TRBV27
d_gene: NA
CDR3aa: CASSLAYRTEAFF

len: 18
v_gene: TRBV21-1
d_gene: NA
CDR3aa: CASSKLALPHKHQGELFF

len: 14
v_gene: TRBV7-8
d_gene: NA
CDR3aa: CASSSSTGSYEQYF

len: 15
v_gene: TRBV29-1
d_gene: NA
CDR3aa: CSVEDPHRPQETQYF

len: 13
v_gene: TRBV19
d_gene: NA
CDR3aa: CASSNRMYSPLHF

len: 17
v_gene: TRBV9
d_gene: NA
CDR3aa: CASSEEARPSSGNTIYF

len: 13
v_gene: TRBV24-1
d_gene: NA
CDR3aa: CATSSWENTEAFF

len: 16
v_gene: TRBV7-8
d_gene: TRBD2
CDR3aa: CASSSSGAGGSYEQYF

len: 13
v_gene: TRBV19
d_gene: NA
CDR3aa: CASTLDLNQPQHF

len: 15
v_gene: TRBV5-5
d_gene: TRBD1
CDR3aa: CASSLRTGGGTEAFF

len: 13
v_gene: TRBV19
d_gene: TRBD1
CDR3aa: CASRFNRGGEQFF

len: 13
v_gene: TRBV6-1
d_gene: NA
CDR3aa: CASSEKGNTEAFF

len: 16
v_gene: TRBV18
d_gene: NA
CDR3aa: CASSPFQDPLNTEAFF

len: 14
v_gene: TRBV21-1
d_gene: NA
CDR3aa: CASMRGLGAGELFF

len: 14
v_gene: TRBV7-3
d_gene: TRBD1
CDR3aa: CASSPGQGTYGYTF

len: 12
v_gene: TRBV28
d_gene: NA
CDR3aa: CASSGRPGGYTF

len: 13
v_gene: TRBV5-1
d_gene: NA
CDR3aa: CASAWTTNEKLFF

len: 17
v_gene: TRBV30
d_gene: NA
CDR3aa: CAWSANGPGWGSYGYTF

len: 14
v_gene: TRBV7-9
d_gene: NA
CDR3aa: CASSLVSHRYGYTF

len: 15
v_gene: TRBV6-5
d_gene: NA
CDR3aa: CASRIGRGDSYEQYF

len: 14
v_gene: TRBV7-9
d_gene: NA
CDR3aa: CASSLAGLNNEQYF

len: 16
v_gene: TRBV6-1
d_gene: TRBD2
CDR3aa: CASSVSSGSGTGELFF